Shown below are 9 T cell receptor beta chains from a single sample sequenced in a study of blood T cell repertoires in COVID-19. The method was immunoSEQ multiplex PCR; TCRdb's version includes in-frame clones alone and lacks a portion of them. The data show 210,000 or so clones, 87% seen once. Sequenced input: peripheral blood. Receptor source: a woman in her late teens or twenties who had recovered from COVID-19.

The CDR3 DNA is TGCGCCAGCAGCACGGTGGGGACAGGGGATTGGGAAGCTTTCTTT. Protein product: CASSTVGTGDWEAFF. The chain is built from TRBV5-1 and TRBJ1-1; 10 positions match TRBD1. Germline trimming cut 4 bases from V and 8 bases from J; bases unmatched to any gene: 11. Germline V gene data show CDR1 as SGHRS and CDR2 as YFSETQ. The CDR3 extends over 15 amino acids.

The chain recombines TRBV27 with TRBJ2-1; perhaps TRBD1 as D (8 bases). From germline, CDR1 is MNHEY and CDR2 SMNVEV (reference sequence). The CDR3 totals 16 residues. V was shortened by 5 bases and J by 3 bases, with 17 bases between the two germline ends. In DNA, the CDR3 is TGTGCCAGCAGTCCCTCGACAGGGGAGGGCTACAATGAGCAGTTCTTC. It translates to CASSPSTGEGYNEQFF.

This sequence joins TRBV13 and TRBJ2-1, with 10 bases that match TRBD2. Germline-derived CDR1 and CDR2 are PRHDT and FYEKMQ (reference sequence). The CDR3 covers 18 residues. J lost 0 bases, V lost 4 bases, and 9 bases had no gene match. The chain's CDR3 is CASSSRGSGRSSYNEQFF. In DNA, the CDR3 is TGTGCCAGCAGCTCCCGCGGTAGCGGGAGGAGCTCCTACAATGAGCAGTTCTTC.

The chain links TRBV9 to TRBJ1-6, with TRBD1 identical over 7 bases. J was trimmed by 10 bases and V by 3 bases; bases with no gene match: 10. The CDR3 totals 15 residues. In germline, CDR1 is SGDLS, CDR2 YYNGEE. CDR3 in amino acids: CASSESTGSRSPLHF. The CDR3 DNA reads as TGTGCCAGCAGCGAATCGACAGGGTCCAGGTCACCCCTCCACTTT. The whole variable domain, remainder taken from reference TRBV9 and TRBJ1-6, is DSGVTQTPKHLITATGQRVTLRCSPRSGDLSVYWYQQSLDQGLQFLIQYYNGEERAKGNILERFSAQQFPDLHSELNLSSLELGDSALYFCASSESTGSRSPLHFGNGTRLTVT.

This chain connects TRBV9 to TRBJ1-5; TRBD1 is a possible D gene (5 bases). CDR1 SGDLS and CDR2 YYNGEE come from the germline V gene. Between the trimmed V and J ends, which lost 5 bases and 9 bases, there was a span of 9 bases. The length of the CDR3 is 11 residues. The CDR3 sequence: CASSRGGPQHF. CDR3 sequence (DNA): TGTGCCAGCAGTCGGGGGGGGCCCCAGCATTTT.

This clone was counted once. CDR3 sequence reads: CASSPIPGTEREQFF. The CDR3 coding sequence is TGTGCCAGCAGTCCCATCCCCGGGACAGAGAGGGAGCAGTTCTTC. The chain is built from TRBV27 and TRBJ2-1; 7 nucleotides agree with TRBD1. V shed 5 bases, J shed 10 bases, and the junction held 14 bases outside the gene matches. The length of the CDR3 is 15 residues. Germline CDR1 MNHEY, CDR2 SMNVEV (reference sequence).

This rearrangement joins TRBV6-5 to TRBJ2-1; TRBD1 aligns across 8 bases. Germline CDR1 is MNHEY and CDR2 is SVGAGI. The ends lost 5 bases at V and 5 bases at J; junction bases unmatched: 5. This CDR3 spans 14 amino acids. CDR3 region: CASSRGQGHNEQFF. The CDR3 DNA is TGTGCCAGCAGTCGAGGACAGGGACACAATGAGCAGTTCTTC.

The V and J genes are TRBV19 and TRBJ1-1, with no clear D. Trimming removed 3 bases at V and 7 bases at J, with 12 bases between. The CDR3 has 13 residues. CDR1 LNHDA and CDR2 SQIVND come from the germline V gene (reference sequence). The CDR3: CASSIAGVDEAFF. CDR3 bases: TGTGCCAGTAGTATTGCCGGGGTGGATGAAGCTTTCTTT.

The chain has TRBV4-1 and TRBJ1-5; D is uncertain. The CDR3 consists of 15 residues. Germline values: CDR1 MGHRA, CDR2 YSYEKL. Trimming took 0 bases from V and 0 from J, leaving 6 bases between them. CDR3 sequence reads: CASSQDPHSNQPQHF. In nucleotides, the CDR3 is TGCGCCAGCAGCCAAGATCCACATAGCAATCAGCCCCAGCATTTT.